The clone carrying this T cell receptor beta chain has just one count. Its antigen is still unknown. The protocol was immunoSEQ multiplex PCR, while the TCRdb copy is restricted to in-frame clones and leaves out a portion. The data show about 19,000 clones, roughly 82% seen once. The entry originates in a study of PD-1 blockade in mismatch repair-deficient tumors. Study background: All were previously treated, progressing patients with about 12 mismatch repair-deficient cancer types.

Every patient had mismatch repair deficiency by PCR or immunohistochemistry. TCRs were sequenced from a few patients responding to pembrolizumab. The germline V gene has CDR1 KGHSH and CDR2 LQKENI. Between the trimmed V and J ends, which lost 6 bases and 7 bases, there was a span of 19 bases. This CDR3 region has 15 residues. Study-wide findings and caveats: Tumor-resident clones, often absent from pretreatment blood, expanded after pembrolizumab and then contracted.

V gene TRBV18 combines with J gene TRBJ2-1, with D possibly matching TRBD2 (6 bases). This TCR came from an adult with mismatch repair-deficient cancer. The sequenced sample was PBMCs, obtained 52 weeks after starting pembrolizumab. The CDR3, as DNA: TGTGCCAGCTCGTCCCGGGAAGAGGGGAGGAATGAGCAGTTCTTC. This translates into CASSSREEGRNEQFF. The full variable domain, in which reference TRBV18 and TRBJ2-1 provide the parts outside the CDR3, is NAGVMQNPRHLVRRRGQEARLRCSPMKGHSHVYWYRQLPEEGLKFMVYLQKENIIDESGMPKERFSAEFPKEGPSILRIQQVVRGDSAAYFCASSSREEGRNEQFFGPGTRLTVL.